These T cell receptor beta chains were read from a single sample in a study of blood T cells in healthy people across ages. In TCRdb, the 5' RACE reads were re-called with MiXCR into one record per CDR3 protein. The sample lists 870,000 or so distinct CDR3 sequences, more than 25% seen once, with roughly a sixth in the top ten. Sequencing was done on a sample of blood. Receptors were obtained from a woman aged 80 or older in good health. The CDR3 runs from the conserved cysteine through the conserved F or W. A D gene is named only where the DNA matches it firmly. Clone size, where shown, is once, few, many, or a class for clones that have expanded.

d_call: TRBD1; j_call: TRBJ1-2; v_call: TRBV12-3/TRBV12-4; clone_size: many; cdr3_nt: TGTGCCAGCACCATCTGGGGGGCAGGGGGCTTCTATGGCTACACCTTC; cdr3_aa: CASTIWGAGGFYGYTF
d_call: .; j_call: TRBJ2-7; v_call: TRBV3-1; clone_size: many; cdr3_nt: TGTGCCAGCAGCCCCGTGGCAGGGGCGGGTTACGAGCAGTACTTC; cdr3_aa: CASSPVAGAGYEQYF
d_call: .; j_call: TRBJ2-1; v_call: TRBV11-2; clone_size: .; cdr3_nt: TGTGCCAGCAGCTTAGGGAGCTACGATGAGCAGTTCTTC; cdr3_aa: CASSLGSYDEQFF
d_call: .; j_call: TRBJ1-2; v_call: TRBV6-6; clone_size: once; cdr3_nt: TGTGCCAGTAGTTACCTACTCAACTATGGCTACACCTTC; cdr3_aa: CASSYLLNYGYTF
d_call: TRBD1; j_call: TRBJ2-7; v_call: TRBV6-2/TRBV6-3; clone_size: .; cdr3_nt: TGTGCCAGCAGCGCCGTTCGCCGGACAGGGTCCTACGAGCAGTACTTC; cdr3_aa: CASSAVRRTGSYEQYF
d_call: TRBD1; j_call: TRBJ2-7; v_call: TRBV6-5; clone_size: .; cdr3_nt: TGTGCCAGCAGCCGGACAGGCAGCTCCTACGGGCAGTACTTC; cdr3_aa: CASSRTGSSYGQYF
d_call: .; j_call: TRBJ2-7; v_call: TRBV11-1; clone_size: few; cdr3_nt: TGTGCCAGCAGCTTAGCGGGGACAAACTACGAGCAGTACTTC; cdr3_aa: CASSLAGTNYEQYF
d_call: .; j_call: TRBJ2-1; v_call: TRBV7-2; clone_size: many; cdr3_nt: TGTGCCAGCAGCCCCTCTAAGGGGAACAATGAGCAGTTCTTC; cdr3_aa: CASSPSKGNNEQFF
d_call: .; j_call: TRBJ2-3; v_call: TRBV6-6; clone_size: once; cdr3_nt: TGTGCCAGCAGCCAGGGGTACACCACAGATACGCAGTATTTT; cdr3_aa: CASSQGYTTDTQYF
d_call: .; j_call: TRBJ2-1; v_call: TRBV7-2; clone_size: many; cdr3_nt: TGTGCCAGCAGTCTTACTTGGGGCTCCTACAATGAGCAGTTCTTC; cdr3_aa: CASSLTWGSYNEQFF
d_call: .; j_call: TRBJ2-1; v_call: TRBV5-1; clone_size: many; cdr3_nt: TGCGCCAGCAGCTTGGGCGGCAGGGACAATGAGCAGTTCTTC; cdr3_aa: CASSLGGRDNEQFF
d_call: .; j_call: TRBJ1-2; v_call: TRBV14; clone_size: .; cdr3_nt: TGTGCCAGCAGCCGAATCGGGTCCGGGCCTAACTATGGCTACACCTTC; cdr3_aa: CASSRIGSGPNYGYTF
d_call: .; j_call: TRBJ1-6; v_call: TRBV6-5; clone_size: few; cdr3_nt: TGTGCCAGCAGTTACAGCTCGGTTACGCTCAATTCACCCCTCCACTTT; cdr3_aa: CASSYSSVTLNSPLHF
d_call: .; j_call: TRBJ1-1; v_call: TRBV18; clone_size: .; cdr3_nt: TGTGCCAGCTCACCAGGTAGGGCTGAAGCTTTCTTT; cdr3_aa: CASSPGRAEAFF
d_call: TRBD2; j_call: TRBJ2-7; v_call: TRBV3-1; clone_size: .; cdr3_nt: TGTGCCAGCAGCCAAGGCTCGGGCGGGGGGGCTTACGAGCAGTACTTC; cdr3_aa: CASSQGSGGGAYEQYF
d_call: .; j_call: TRBJ1-6; v_call: TRBV28; clone_size: few; cdr3_nt: TGTGCCAGCAGTAACGGAGACTCCTATAATTCACCCCTCCACTTT; cdr3_aa: CASSNGDSYNSPLHF
d_call: .; j_call: TRBJ1-1; v_call: TRBV5-4; clone_size: .; cdr3_nt: TGTGCCAGCATTGCCCGGCAGGGGTGGGGAAGCACTGAAGCTTTCTTT; cdr3_aa: CASIARQGWGSTEAFF
d_call: .; j_call: TRBJ1-1; v_call: TRBV18; clone_size: .; cdr3_nt: TGTGCCAGCTCACCTGGACAGAAAATGAACACTGAAGCTTTCTTT; cdr3_aa: CASSPGQKMNTEAFF
d_call: .; j_call: TRBJ1-2; v_call: TRBV5-1; clone_size: many; cdr3_nt: TGCGCCAGCAGCTTAGGACGGGACGGCTACACCTTC; cdr3_aa: CASSLGRDGYTF
d_call: .; j_call: TRBJ1-1; v_call: TRBV30; clone_size: few; cdr3_nt: TGTGCCTGTGAAGGGGGGAAAGCTTTCTTT; cdr3_aa: CACEGGKAFF
d_call: .; j_call: TRBJ1-1; v_call: TRBV12-3/TRBV12-4; clone_size: .; cdr3_nt: TGTGCCAGCAGTTTCAACGGGGAGAAAGCTTTCTTT; cdr3_aa: CASSFNGEKAFF
d_call: .; j_call: TRBJ1-2; v_call: TRBV20-1; clone_size: many; cdr3_nt: TGCAGTGCTCTCCGAGAGAGCACCGATGGCTACACCTTC; cdr3_aa: CSALRESTDGYTF
d_call: TRBD2; j_call: TRBJ2-5; v_call: TRBV20-1; clone_size: many; cdr3_nt: TGCAGTGCTAGAGTCGGGGTTTCACGCGGGGGGGCCGGGGAGACCCAGTACTTC; cdr3_aa: CSARVGVSRGGAGETQYF
d_call: .; j_call: TRBJ2-7; v_call: TRBV7-8; clone_size: .; cdr3_nt: TGTGCCAGCAGCCCTACAAGGATCCCGACCTACGAGCAGTACTTC; cdr3_aa: CASSPTRIPTYEQYF
d_call: TRBD1; j_call: TRBJ1-2; v_call: TRBV6-2/TRBV6-3; clone_size: few; cdr3_nt: TGTGCCAGCAGCCGTCCCGGGACAGGGCACTATGGCTACACCTTC; cdr3_aa: CASSRPGTGHYGYTF
d_call: TRBD2; j_call: TRBJ2-7; v_call: TRBV27; clone_size: .; cdr3_nt: TGTGCCAGCAGGACGGCGGGGGGCACCTACGAGCAGTACTTC; cdr3_aa: CASRTAGGTYEQYF
d_call: .; j_call: TRBJ1-2; v_call: TRBV6-2/TRBV6-3; clone_size: .; cdr3_nt: TGTGCCAGCAGTTTTTCCCAGGGATATGGCTACACCTTC; cdr3_aa: CASSFSQGYGYTF
d_call: .; j_call: TRBJ1-2; v_call: TRBV25-1; clone_size: .; cdr3_nt: TGTGCCAGCAGTGAATTTCGGGGGACGGGAGGCTACACCTTC; cdr3_aa: CASSEFRGTGGYTF
d_call: .; j_call: TRBJ1-1; v_call: TRBV20-1; clone_size: .; cdr3_nt: TGCAGTGCTAGACCGAGGAGGCAGATGAACACTAAAGCTTTCTTT; cdr3_aa: CSARPRRQMNTKAFF
d_call: .; j_call: TRBJ1-1; v_call: TRBV30; clone_size: .; cdr3_nt: TGTGCCTGGAGTGTAGCCAGGGGCGGTGAAGCTTTCTTT; cdr3_aa: CAWSVARGGEAFF
d_call: .; j_call: TRBJ2-5; v_call: TRBV7-9; clone_size: few; cdr3_nt: TGTGCCAGCAGCTTAGTGGGGGGAGTGAGACCAGACTTC; cdr3_aa: CASSLVGGVRPDF
d_call: .; j_call: TRBJ1-5; v_call: TRBV20-1; clone_size: few; cdr3_nt: TGCAGTGCTAGACAGGGCTTTAAGCCCCAGCATTTT; cdr3_aa: CSARQGFKPQHF
d_call: .; j_call: TRBJ2-3; v_call: TRBV11-2; clone_size: .; cdr3_nt: TGTGCCGGCAGCTTAGGGTCAGAAGATACGCAGTATTTT; cdr3_aa: CAGSLGSEDTQYF
d_call: .; j_call: TRBJ2-1; v_call: TRBV25-1; clone_size: few; cdr3_nt: TGTGCCAGCAGTGAATACGGCGGGCGCAATGAGCAGTTCTTC; cdr3_aa: CASSEYGGRNEQFF
d_call: TRBD2; j_call: TRBJ2-2; v_call: TRBV6-6; clone_size: few; cdr3_nt: TGTGCCAGCAGGTCCAGCGGGAGCTACACCGGGGAGCTGTTTTTT; cdr3_aa: CASRSSGSYTGELFF
d_call: .; j_call: TRBJ1-1; v_call: TRBV6-5; clone_size: .; cdr3_nt: TGTGCCAGCAGTTACTCGCTTCGGGGGTTGGGGGAGACTGAAGCTTTCTTT; cdr3_aa: CASSYSLRGLGETEAFF
d_call: .; j_call: TRBJ2-1; v_call: TRBV4-2; clone_size: few; cdr3_nt: TGTGCCAGCAGCCAAGCGGTGGGTGGACCCGGCTTCCACAATGAGCAGTTCTTC; cdr3_aa: CASSQAVGGPGFHNEQFF
d_call: .; j_call: TRBJ1-2; v_call: TRBV18; clone_size: .; cdr3_nt: TGTGCCAGCTCTTTAATAATGGAGGGCTACACCTTC; cdr3_aa: CASSLIMEGYTF
d_call: .; j_call: TRBJ1-5; v_call: TRBV15; clone_size: .; cdr3_nt: TGTGCCACCAGCGCCCCGTTGGGGGGCCCGGAAGGAGGTCAGCCCCAGCATTTT; cdr3_aa: CATSAPLGGPEGGQPQHF
d_call: TRBD1; j_call: TRBJ1-2; v_call: TRBV24-1; clone_size: many; cdr3_nt: TGTGCCACCTCAAGGACAGGGGCCTATGGCTACACCTTC; cdr3_aa: CATSRTGAYGYTF
d_call: TRBD1; j_call: TRBJ2-5; v_call: TRBV6-6; clone_size: many; cdr3_nt: TGTGCCAGCAGGGGGGGACAGGGGATAAGTGGCCAGTACTTC; cdr3_aa: CASRGGQGISGQYF